These 23 T cell receptor beta chains originate from one sample sequenced in a study of chemoradiotherapy in HPV16-positive cancers. The repertoire was sequenced with immunoSEQ multiplex PCR; TCRdb's copy has only in-frame clones and lacks some. This sample carries 20,000 to 25,000 clones, about 90% of them seen once, and the ten largest clones take roughly 2.3%. This specimen was blood, taken from a patient who underwent chemoradiotherapy. These receptors were obtained from a human donor with HPV-associated anogenital cancer.

This chain joins TRBV6-5 and TRBJ2-5; possibly TRBD2 for D (6 bases). Germline CDR1 MNHEY, CDR2 SVGAGI. The CDR3 runs 13 residues. Between the trimmed V and J ends, which lost 8 bases and 3 bases, there was a span of 13 bases. DNA for the CDR3: TGTGCCAGCGGTCCGGGAGTCAAAGAGACCCAGTACTTC. Encoded protein: CASGPGVKETQYF.

V gene TRBV19 combines with J gene TRBJ2-2, with TRBD2 matching over 8 bases. The CDR3 has 13 amino acids. From germline, CDR1 is LNHDA and CDR2 SQIVND (reference sequence). V trimming: 8 bases; J trimming: 5 bases; junction bases outside the gene matches: 4. The CDR3 is CASFGGGTGELFF. CDR3 nucleotide sequence: TGTGCCAGTTTCGGGGGGGGAACCGGGGAGCTGTTTTTT.

This chain uses TRBV5-5 with TRBJ2-3, with D possibly being TRBD1 (5 bases). The CDR3 loop spans 15 amino acids. Germline V CDR1 and CDR2: SGHKS, YYEKEE (reference sequence). V dropped 9 bases and J dropped 2 bases, with 19 bases sitting between them. The CDR3 sequence: CATLPQGSITDTQYF. The DNA for the CDR3 is TGTGCCACCCTGCCCCAGGGATCAATCACAGATACGCAGTATTTT.

The genes are TRBV6-1 and TRBJ2-3; D perhaps matches TRBD2 (7 bases). V dropped 7 bases and J dropped 4 bases, with 18 bases sitting between them. Germline V gives CDR1 MNHNS, CDR2 SASEGT. The CDR3 totals 15 residues. CDR3 DNA: TGTGCCAGCACACTAGCGCACCAGGGGCCAGATACGCAGTATTTT. Its protein product is CASTLAHQGPDTQYF.

This sequence joins TRBV18 and TRBJ1-1; 7 bases agree with TRBD1. Germline values: CDR1 KGHSH, CDR2 LQKENI. The CDR3 is 14 amino acids. With V trimmed by 3 bases and J by 3 bases, 4 bases remained unmatched. The CDR3 nucleotides are TGTGCCAGCTCACCCGGGACAGCTTACACTGAAGCTTTCTTT. Encoded protein: CASSPGTAYTEAFF.

This clone has only a few counts. This sequence joins TRBV11-2 and TRBJ1-3; D is ambiguous. Trimming removed 6 bases from V and 0 bases from J, with 18 bases in between. CDR1 is SGHAT, CDR2 FQNNGV, per germline. The CDR3 sequence is 17 residues long. DNA for the CDR3: TGTGCCAGCAGTTATAACCCAGGCCTAAGCTCTGGAAACACCATATATTTT. This gives the protein CASSYNPGLSSGNTIYF.

The count of this clone is one. CDR3 region: CASSTDRGDDYGYTF. CDR3 bases: TGTGCCAGCAGCACGGACAGGGGAGATGACTATGGCTACACCTTC. This chain links TRBV7-9 with TRBJ1-2; 9 bases are a match to TRBD1. The CDR3 runs to 15 residues. From germline, CDR1 is SEHNR and CDR2 FQNEAQ (reference sequence). The trim removed 5 bases at V and 3 bases at J, leaving 7 bases unmatched.

This clone is a singleton in its sample. The chain carries TRBV4-3 and TRBJ1-1, with D possibly being TRBD1 (5 bases). The CDR3 extends over 16 amino acids. Germline assignment: CDR1 LGHNA and CDR2 YSLEER. Deletions cut 0 bases from V and 1 base from J, with 12 bases between. CDR3 sequence (DNA): TGCGCCAGCAGCCAAGATTTGGCAGGGAGGAACACTGAAGCTTTCTTT. As protein: CASSQDLAGRNTEAFF.

The V call is TRBV15, the J call TRBJ1-2; D is undetermined. V dropped 3 bases and J dropped 7 bases, with 9 bases sitting between them. Germline CDR1 and CDR2: LNHNV and YYDKDF (reference sequence). The CDR3 extends over 12 amino acids. CDR3 nucleotides: TGTGCCACCAGCAGTTATGAGAGTGGCTACACCTTC. Translation gives CATSSYESGYTF. The variable domain in full, completed from reference TRBV15 and TRBJ1-2, reads DAMVIQNPRYQVTQFGKPVTLSCSQTLNHNVMYWYQQKSSQAPKLLFHYYDKDFNNEADTPDNFQSRRPNTSFCFLDIRSPGLGDTAMYLCATSSYESGYTFGSGTRLTVV.

In nucleotides, the CDR3 is TGTGCCAGCTCACCTATGACGGTTCAGAATCAGCCCCAGCATTTT. Protein sequence: CASSPMTVQNQPQHF. The rearrangement uses TRBV18 and TRBJ1-5; D gene ambiguous. V lost 3 bases and J 4 bases, leaving 13 bases between the germline ends. The length of the CDR3 is 15 residues. Germline-derived CDR1 and CDR2 are KGHSH and LQKENI.

The genes are TRBV19 and TRBJ1-4, with D maybe TRBD1 (5 bases). The CDR3 consists of 16 residues. Per germline, CDR1 LNHDA and CDR2 SQIVND (reference sequence). The V end lost 7 bases, the J end lost 7 bases, and 22 bases lay between the germline ends. The CDR3 loop reads CASTKNRDGRGEKLFF. CDR3 nucleotide sequence: TGTGCCAGTACCAAAAATCGGGACGGTCGTGGTGAAAAACTGTTTTTT.

The rearrangement joins TRBV6-6 to TRBJ1-2; D is possibly TRBD1 (5 bases). V shed 7 bases and J shed 0 bases, with 9 bases lying between them. Germline V CDR1 and CDR2: MNHNY, SVGAGI (reference sequence). The CDR3 runs to 13 residues. The CDR3, as DNA: TGTGCCAGCAATCGGGACTCTAACTATGGCTACACCTTC. Amino acids: CASNRDSNYGYTF.

This clone was detected only once. The CDR3 DNA sequence: TGTGCCAGCAGCAAAGTACATGCCTATGGCTACACCTTC. It encodes CASSKVHAYGYTF. V and J are TRBV21-1 and TRBJ1-2; TRBD1, the table's D call, lacks a check against the DNA. TRBV21-1 is an annotated pseudogene. The length of the CDR3 is 13 residues.

CDR3: CASSSLPPGPDNEKLFF. The CDR3 DNA reads TGTGCCAGCAGTTCCCTACCCCCCGGGCCAGATAATGAAAAACTGTTTTTT. The gene calls are TRBV27 and TRBJ1-4; no definite D call. The CDR3 is made up of 17 amino acids. V shed 4 bases and J shed 4 bases, with 19 bases lying between them. Germline V gene data show CDR1 as MNHEY and CDR2 as SMNVEV (reference sequence).

The CDR3 DNA follows: TGCGCCAGCAGTGAGTCACGGGTCGGTCAGCCCCAGCATTTT. This encodes CASSESRVGQPQHF. The V and J genes are TRBV10-2 and TRBJ1-5; no firm D call. The germline V gene encodes CDR1 WSHSY and CDR2 SAAADI. The CDR3 runs 14 residues. V gave up 0 bases and J gave up 6 bases, with 9 bases separating them.

This sequence joins TRBV6-5 and TRBJ2-7; D remains unclear. This CDR3 is built from 13 residues. CDR1 is MNHEY, CDR2 SVGAGI, per germline. Trimming removed 0 bases at V and 12 bases at J, with 15 bases between. For the CDR3, the DNA is TGTGCCAGCAGTTACTCGAACACAAAATCACCGTACTTC. Translation gives CASSYSNTKSPYF.

Concerning this clone: The sample holds other DNA sequences that translate to the same CDR3. The chain recombines TRBV5-6 with TRBJ2-1, with unresolved D. The germline CDR1 and CDR2 sequences are SGHDT and YYEEEE. Trimming shortened V by 1 base and J by 0 bases, and 8 bases separated the two germline ends. CDR3 length equals 15 residues. The CDR3 region has the DNA TGTGCCAGCAGCTTGTTTGGGAACTCCTACAATGAGCAGTTCTTC. This translates into CASSLFGNSYNEQFF.

The chain has TRBV15 and TRBJ2-2, with D unclear. The V end was cut by 3 bases, the J end by 5 bases, with 4 bases between. This CDR3 comprises 12 residues. The germline gives CDR1 LNHNV, CDR2 YYDKDF (reference sequence). CDR3 protein: CATSRRTGELFF. CDR3 in DNA: TGTGCCACCAGCAGGCGGACCGGGGAGCTGTTTTTT.

This chain links TRBV7-9 with TRBJ2-1; 8 nucleotides align to TRBD2. CDR1 SEHNR and CDR2 FQNEAQ come from the germline V gene (reference sequence). J lost 6 bases, V lost 4 bases, and 14 bases had no gene match. The CDR3 is made up of 17 amino acids. The CDR3 sequence: CASSSARASGLINEQFF. In DNA, the CDR3 is TGTGCCAGCAGCTCGGCGAGGGCTAGCGGGCTTATCAATGAGCAGTTCTTC.

The chain joins TRBV19 to TRBJ1-1; tentatively, D is TRBD1 (6 bases). This CDR3 comprises 14 residues. Trimming removed 5 bases from V and 6 bases from J, with 16 bases in between. CDR1 is LNHDA and CDR2 is SQIVND in the germline V gene (reference sequence). The CDR3 DNA sequence: TGTGCCAGTAGTGCTAGACAGGTCTACGCTGAAGCTTTCTTT. Amino acid sequence: CASSARQVYAEAFF.

V is TRBV18 and J is TRBJ2-1; the D call may be TRBD1 or TRBD2 (5 bases each). V was clipped by 6 bases and J by 2 bases, with 14 bases between them. Per the germline V gene, CDR1 is KGHSH and CDR2 is LQKENI. CDR3 length equals 15 residues. The CDR3 is CASSQLRGPYNEQFF. In nucleotides, the CDR3 is TGTGCCAGCTCCCAGCTCCGGGGCCCCTACAATGAGCAGTTCTTC.

The chain combines TRBV9 with TRBJ2-7; possibly TRBD2 for D (5 bases). Germline V gives CDR1 SGDLS, CDR2 YYNGEE. Deletions cut 4 bases from V and 3 bases from J, with 17 bases between. The CDR3 extends over 15 amino acids. The CDR3 nucleotides read TGTGCCAGCAGCCCCAGGCCAGCGGCACTCTACGAGCAGTACTTC. Encoded protein: CASSPRPAALYEQYF.

The rearrangement uses TRBV7-3 and TRBJ2-2, with TRBD1 identical over 7 bases. Germline V gene data show CDR1 as SGHTA and CDR2 as FQGTGA. This CDR3 has 13 amino acids. Germline trimming cut 5 bases from V and 6 bases from J; bases unmatched to any gene: 3. For the CDR3, the DNA is TGTGCCAGCAGCACGCAGGGGGCCGGGGAGCTGTTTTTT. It specifies CASSTQGAGELFF.